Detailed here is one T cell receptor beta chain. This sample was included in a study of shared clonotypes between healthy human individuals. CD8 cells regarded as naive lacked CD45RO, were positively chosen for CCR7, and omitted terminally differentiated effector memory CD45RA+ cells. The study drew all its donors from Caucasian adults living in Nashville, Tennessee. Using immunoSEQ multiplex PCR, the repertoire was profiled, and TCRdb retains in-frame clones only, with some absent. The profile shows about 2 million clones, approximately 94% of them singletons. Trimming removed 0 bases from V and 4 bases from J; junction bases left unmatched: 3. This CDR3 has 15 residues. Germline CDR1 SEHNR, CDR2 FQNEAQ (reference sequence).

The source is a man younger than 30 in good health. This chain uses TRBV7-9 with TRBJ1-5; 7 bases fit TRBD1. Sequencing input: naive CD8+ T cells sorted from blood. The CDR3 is CASSLAGRGNQPQHF. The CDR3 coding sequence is TGTGCCAGCAGCTTAGCGGGCAGGGGGAATCAGCCCCAGCATTTT.